This T cell receptor beta chain was obtained from a study of blood T cell repertoires in COVID-19. As for the study in general: Sites in the United States, Italy and Spain provided acute and convalescent COVID-19 samples. In each case, the material was cDNA or gDNA derived from T cells, B-cell-depleted T cells, or PBMCs.

A Seattle source enrolled patients during active infection and followed them longitudinally. Per the authors' pipeline: Reference gene primer amplification yielded estimated nucleated cell counts. Sequencing was performed with immunoSEQ multiplex PCR; in TCRdb, only in-frame clones are kept and a portion is missing. The V and J calls and clone size are taken from that table; D and trimming were inferred from the DNA. The top ten clones hold 2.5% to 3% of a sample with 300,000 to 400,000 clones, about 90% of them seen once. The germline V and J ends were trimmed by 4 bases and 7 bases, with 9 bases remaining between them. The CDR3 has 13 amino acids. CDR1 SGDLS and CDR2 YYNGEE come from the germline V gene.

This chain connects TRBV9 to TRBJ1-6, with D unclear. Sequenced input: peripheral blood. The clonotype comes from a woman aged 25-40 years with COVID-19, enrolled during active disease. The chain's CDR3 is CASSISSNSPLHF. The DNA of the CDR3 is TGTGCCAGCAGCATCTCCTCCAATTCACCCCTCCACTTT.